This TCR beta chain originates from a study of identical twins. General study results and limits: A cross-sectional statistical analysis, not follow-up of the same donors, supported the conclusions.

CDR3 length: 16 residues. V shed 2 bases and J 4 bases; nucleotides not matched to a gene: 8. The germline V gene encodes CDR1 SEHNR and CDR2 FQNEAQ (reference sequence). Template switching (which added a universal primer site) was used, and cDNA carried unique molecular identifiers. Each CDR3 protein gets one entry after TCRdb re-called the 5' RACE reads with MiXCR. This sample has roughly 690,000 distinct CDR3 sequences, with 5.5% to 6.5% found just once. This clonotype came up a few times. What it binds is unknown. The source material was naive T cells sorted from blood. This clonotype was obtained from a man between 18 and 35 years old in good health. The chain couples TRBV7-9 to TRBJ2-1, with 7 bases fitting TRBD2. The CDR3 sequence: CASSLPVGEGYNEQFF. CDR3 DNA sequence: TGTGCCAGCAGCTTACCGGTGGGGGAGGGGTACAATGAGCAGTTCTTC.